Below are 23 T cell receptor beta chains sequenced from a single sample in a study of regulatory T cells in long-lasting Graves disease. Indicated time point: persistent/refractory GD, antithyroid drugs over 5 years with positive TRAb. PBMCs were the source of the RNA used for TCR sequencing. Both iRepertoire HTBI primers and Arm-PCR of CDR3 regions were used to build the TCR beta libraries. From the multiplex PCR reads, TCRdb called clonotypes with MiXCR, one entry per CDR3 protein. The top ten hold around 30% of the sample, which has 300,000 to 350,000 distinct CDR3 sequences, 15% to 20% seen once. The specimen was peripheral blood mononuclear cells (PBMCs), collected when the disease was refractory, from a patient treated with antithyroid drugs. These receptors all come from a female donor with Graves disease.

The chain has TRBV7-9 and TRBJ1-2, with D possibly matching TRBD1 (6 bases). Germline loops: CDR1 SEHNR, CDR2 FQNEAQ (reference sequence). V lost 5 bases to trimming and J lost 4 bases, with 20 bases between them. The CDR3 runs to 16 residues. CDR3 loop: CASSLETGLGGYGYTF. The CDR3, as DNA: TGTGCCAGCAGCCTCGAAACAGGTCTAGGGGGCTATGGCTACACCTTC.

This clonotype was seen repeatedly, ten times or more. The chain employs TRBV9 and TRBJ1-5; D ambiguous. Germline loops: CDR1 SGDLS, CDR2 YYNGEE. The CDR3 has 15 residues. The V end lost 4 bases, the J end lost 0 bases, and 11 bases lay between the germline ends. CDR3 residues: CASSRRADSNQPQHF. The CDR3 coding sequence is TGTGCCAGCAGCCGAAGGGCCGATAGCAATCAGCCCCAGCATTTT.

This clonotype was detected a few times. The CDR3 nucleotides read TGTGCCAGCAGTTTCCGCCTGGGGGGTAACTATGGCTACACCTTC. It is translated as CASSFRLGGNYGYTF. The gene calls are TRBV6-5 and TRBJ1-2, with D perhaps matching TRBD1 (5 bases). Looked up from germline, CDR1 is MNHEY and CDR2 is SVGAGI. V was cut by 4 bases and J by 1 base, with 13 bases left in between. The CDR3 contains 15 residues.

This clonotype was recorded many times. The chain carries TRBV28 and TRBJ1-1; a possible D gene is TRBD1 (6 bases). V lost 4 bases and J 7 bases, leaving 16 bases between the germline ends. The germline V gene encodes CDR1 MDHEN and CDR2 SYDVKM. The CDR3 spans 14 residues. The CDR3 spells CASSSGQRSIEAFF. The CDR3 region has the DNA TGTGCCAGCAGTTCTGGACAGAGATCCATTGAAGCTTTCTTT.

V and J are TRBV11-2 and TRBJ1-4, with a possible D match to TRBD1 (6 bases). Trimming removed 5 bases from V and 3 bases from J, with 16 bases in between. Germline V gene lookup returns CDR1 SGHAT and CDR2 FQNNGV. This CDR3 is 16 amino acids long. The CDR3 DNA reads TGTGCCAGCAGCCCGGGGACAAGAGGGGCTAATGAAAAACTGTTTTTT. Translation: CASSPGTRGANEKLFF. The complete variable domain, with remaining parts taken from reference TRBV11-2 and TRBJ1-4, reads EAGVAQSPRYKIIEKRQSVAFWCNPISGHATLYWYQQILGQGPKLLIQFQNNGVVDDSQLPKDRFSAERLKGVDSTLKIQPAKLEDSAVYLCASSPGTRGANEKLFFGSGTQLSVL.

This clonotype was picked up many times. V usage is TRBV20-1 and J usage is TRBJ2-7, with a tentative D call TRBD1 (6 bases). Per the germline V gene, CDR1 is DFQATT and CDR2 is SNEGSKA (reference sequence). CDR3 size: 16 residues. The V end was cut by 3 bases, the J end by 0 bases, with 18 bases between. CDR3 residues: CSARPFSGGLSYEQYF. In DNA, the CDR3 is TGCAGTGCTAGGCCCTTCTCTGGGGGCCTCTCCTACGAGCAGTACTTC.

This clonotype was counted only a few times. The V and J genes are TRBV29-1 and TRBJ1-5; D is ambiguous. The V end was cut by 4 bases, the J end by 1 base, with 20 bases between. Germline V lookup: CDR1 SQVTM, CDR2 ANQGSEA. The CDR3 consists of 17 residues. The CDR3 region is CSVVTAGGGGSNQPQHF. In nucleotides, the CDR3 is TGCAGCGTTGTAACGGCGGGAGGAGGTGGGAGCAATCAGCCCCAGCATTTT.

This clonotype occurred a few times. The V call is TRBV6-1, the J call TRBJ2-5; D may be TRBD1 or TRBD2 (5 bases each). Germline V gene data show CDR1 as MNHNS and CDR2 as SASEGT. Trimming took off 6 bases at V and 5 bases at J, with 19 bases between the two ends. The CDR3 runs to 15 residues. The CDR3 coding sequence is TGTGCCAGCAGCCCCCATGTTTCGGGGCGGGAGACCCAGTACTTC. This sequence encodes CASSPHVSGRETQYF.

This clonotype has more than one count but fewer than ten. V usage is TRBV4-1 and J usage is TRBJ2-5, with D tentatively TRBD2 (6 bases). CDR1 and CDR2 from the germline V gene are MGHRA and YSYEKL. This CDR3 contains 16 residues. The V end was cut by 1 base, the J end by 1 base, with 13 bases between. The CDR3 reads CASSQGEVLAQETQYF. CDR3 in DNA: TGCGCCAGCAGCCAAGGGGAGGTATTGGCCCAAGAGACCCAGTACTTC.

This clonotype has just a few counts. The chain uses TRBV4-1 and TRBJ2-7; 8 bases align to TRBD1. Germline CDR1 and CDR2: MGHRA and YSYEKL. Losses at the gene ends were 1 base for V and 3 bases for J; bases not matched to a gene: 5. The CDR3 covers 15 residues. The CDR3 spells CASSQVGGQGYEQYF. For the CDR3, the DNA is TGCGCCAGCAGCCAAGTAGGCGGACAGGGCTACGAGCAGTACTTC.

In its sample, this clonotype was seen a few times. The rearrangement uses TRBV5-4 and TRBJ2-4; TRBD1 might be the D (6 bases). The better agreement between TRBJ2-3 and the DNA end casts doubt on the J call. CDR3 length: 14 residues. From germline, CDR1 is SGHNT and CDR2 YYREEE (reference sequence). The CDR3 DNA reads TGTGCCAGCAGCCCGACAAACAGGGAACGAGAACAGTATTTT. This gives the protein CASSPTNREREQYF.

The V and J genes are TRBV18 and TRBJ2-1; the match to TRBD2 covers 7 bases. Germline CDR1 KGHSH, CDR2 LQKENI. The length of the CDR3 is 16 residues. The ends lost 6 bases at V and 7 bases at J; junction bases unmatched: 15. CDR3 sequence: CASSPRERGLGNEQFF. The CDR3 DNA follows: TGTGCCAGCTCCCCGAGGGAGCGGGGATTAGGAAATGAGCAGTTCTTC.

J is TRBJ2-2 and V is TRBV30; no definite D call. The CDR3 consists of 16 residues. V lost 2 bases to trimming and J lost 0 bases, with 13 bases between them. The germline V gene encodes CDR1 GTSNPN and CDR2 SVGIG (reference sequence). For the CDR3, the DNA is TGTGCCTGGAGTTCGGAGTCACGCGCGAACACCGGGGAGCTGTTTTTT. Translation: CAWSSESRANTGELFF.

The genes are TRBV24-1 and TRBJ2-3; TRBD2 agrees at 9 bases. CDR1 KGHDR and CDR2 SFDVKD come from the germline V gene. V gave up 4 bases and J gave up 2 bases; unmatched junction bases: 3. There are 15 residues in the CDR3. The CDR3 nucleotides read TGTGCCACCAGTGAGGCTAGCGGGGACACAGATACGCAGTATTTT. This codes for CATSEASGDTDTQYF.

This chain's CDR3 is CASIPPGGPSLEAFF. For the CDR3, the DNA is TGTGCCAGTATCCCTCCGGGGGGACCTAGTCTAGAAGCTTTCTTT. V gene TRBV19 combines with J gene TRBJ1-1, with D perhaps TRBD1 (5 bases). Trimming cost V 7 bases and J 8 bases, with 23 bases left between them. The CDR3 is 15 residues long. In germline, CDR1 is LNHDA, CDR2 SQIVND (reference sequence).

The chain employs TRBV5-5 and TRBJ1-4, with D possibly matching TRBD1 (5 bases). From germline, CDR1 is SGHKS and CDR2 YYEKEE (reference sequence). This CDR3 contains 15 residues. The V end was cut by 1 base, the J end by 8 bases, with 15 bases between. The CDR3 reads CASSLTGPLLEKLFF. As DNA, the CDR3 is TGTGCCAGCAGCTTGACAGGTCCCTTACTAGAAAAACTGTTTTTT.

CDR3 DNA sequence: TGTGCCATCAGTCATCACCTCTCTGGAAACACCATATATTTT. Protein: CAISHHLSGNTIYF. The J gene is TRBJ1-3, the V gene TRBV10-3; D unclear. Per the germline V gene, CDR1 is ENHRY and CDR2 is SYGVKD. Between the trimmed V and J ends, which lost 5 bases and 0 bases, there was a span of 8 bases. The CDR3 has 14 amino acids.

The table lists this clonotype with many counts. The genes are TRBV2 and TRBJ2-5; the match to TRBD2 covers 12 bases. The CDR3 extends over 18 amino acids. Germline-derived CDR1 and CDR2 are SNHLY and FYNNEI. After removal of 6 bases from V and 6 bases from J, the junction contained 17 bases not matched to a gene. The CDR3 region is CASSHPTQRLAGAQTQYF. CDR3 sequence (DNA): TGTGCCAGCAGCCACCCGACCCAGAGACTAGCGGGAGCCCAGACCCAGTACTTC.

In its sample, this clonotype was seen a few times. The chain carries TRBV19 and TRBJ2-2, with D perhaps matching TRBD2 (6 bases). The CDR3 runs 14 residues. V dropped 6 bases and J dropped 6 bases, with 14 bases sitting between them. The germline gives CDR1 LNHDA, CDR2 SQIVND (reference sequence). CDR3 sequence (DNA): TGTGCCAGTAGCCGTCGGGGGTGGTCCGGGGAGCTGTTTTTT. Its translation is CASSRRGWSGELFF.

The V call is TRBV6-2 or TRBV6-3, the J call TRBJ2-7; 9 bases line up with TRBD2. The CDR3 extends over 16 amino acids. With 6 bases clipped from V and 4 bases from J, the junction kept 13 bases outside the gene matches. Germline V lookup: CDR1 MNHEY, CDR2 SVGEGT. The CDR3 sequence is CASRPLPGLATYEQYF. The CDR3 coding sequence is TGTGCCAGCAGGCCTCTACCGGGACTAGCAACTTACGAGCAGTACTTC.

This clonotype has ten or more counts. The CDR3 DNA sequence: TGTGCCAGCAGCGGGCAGGGGGGCGCAGAAGGCCACGAGCAGTACTTC. Its translation is CASSGQGGAEGHEQYF. The chain has TRBV9 and TRBJ2-7; a possible D gene is TRBD1 (7 bases). Germline assignment: CDR1 SGDLS and CDR2 YYNGEE. The CDR3 has 16 residues. Trimming removed 3 bases from V and 5 bases from J, with 21 bases in between.

The V and J genes are TRBV6-2 or TRBV6-3 and TRBJ2-2; 8 bases agree with TRBD1. The CDR3 is 16 residues long. Germline-derived CDR1 and CDR2 are MNHEY and SVGEGT. With V trimmed by 10 bases and J by 5 bases, 15 bases remained unmatched. The CDR3 here is CATPRGRTGGTGELFF. DNA of the CDR3: TGTGCCACCCCGAGGGGACGTACAGGGGGAACCGGGGAGCTGTTTTTT.

There are many counts of this clonotype. This chain uses TRBV5-1 with TRBJ1-2; TRBD1 matches at 7 bases. Germline CDR1 is SGHRS and CDR2 is YFSETQ. The V and J ends lost 3 bases and 2 bases, in that order; junction bases with no gene match: 7. CDR3 length: 15 amino acids. The CDR3 loop is CASSSPGTVNYGYTF. Here the CDR3 DNA reads TGCGCCAGCAGCTCTCCCGGGACAGTCAACTATGGCTACACCTTC.